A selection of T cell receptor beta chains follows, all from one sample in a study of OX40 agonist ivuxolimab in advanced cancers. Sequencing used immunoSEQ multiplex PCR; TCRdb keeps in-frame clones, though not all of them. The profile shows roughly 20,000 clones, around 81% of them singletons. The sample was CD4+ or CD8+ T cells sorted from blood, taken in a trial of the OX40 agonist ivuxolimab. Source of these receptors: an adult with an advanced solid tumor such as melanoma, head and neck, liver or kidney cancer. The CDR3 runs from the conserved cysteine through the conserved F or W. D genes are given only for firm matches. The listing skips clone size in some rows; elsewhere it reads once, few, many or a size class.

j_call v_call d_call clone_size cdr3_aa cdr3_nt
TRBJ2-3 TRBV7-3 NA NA CASSLMGPSTDTQYF TGTGCCAGCAGCTTAATGGGTCCCAGCACAGATACGCAGTATTTT
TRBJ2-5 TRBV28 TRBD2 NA CASSLGLAVPKETQYF TGTGCCAGCAGTCTCGGACTAGCGGTACCCAAAGAGACCCAGTACTTC
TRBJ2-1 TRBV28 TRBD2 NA CASSLTSGPSYNEQFF TGTGCCAGCAGTTTGACTAGCGGGCCTTCCTACAATGAGCAGTTCTTC
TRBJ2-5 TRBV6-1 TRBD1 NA CASSGTESYQETQYF TGTGCCAGCAGCGGGACAGAGTCGTACCAAGAGACCCAGTACTTC
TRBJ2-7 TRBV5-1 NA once CASSPGGTSSYEQYF TGCGCCAGCAGCCCAGGGGGGACATCTTCCTACGAGCAGTACTTC
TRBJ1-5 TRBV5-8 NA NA CASSLGNQPQHF TGTGCCAGCAGCTTGGGGAATCAGCCCCAGCATTTT
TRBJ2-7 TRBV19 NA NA CASSINSLDEQYF TGTGCCAGTAGTATAAATAGTTTGGACGAGCAGTACTTC
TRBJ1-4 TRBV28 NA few CASSEVGGNEKLFF TGTGCCAGCAGTGAGGTGGGGGGGAATGAAAAACTGTTTTTT
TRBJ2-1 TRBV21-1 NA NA CASSKYDRGDRGLYNEQFF TGTGCCAGCAGCAAATATGACCGAGGGGACAGGGGGCTCTACAATGAGCAGTTCTTC
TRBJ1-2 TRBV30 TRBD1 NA CAWGRQGESTF TGTGCCTGGGGTAGACAGGGGGAATCCACCTTC
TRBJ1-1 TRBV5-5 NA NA CASSLGRGTEAFF TGTGCCAGCAGCTTGGGTCGGGGCACTGAAGCTTTCTTT
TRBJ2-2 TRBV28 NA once CASSLLGSGELFF TGTGCCAGCAGTTTATTGGGGTCCGGGGAGCTGTTTTTT
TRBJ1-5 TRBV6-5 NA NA CASRVGQGSNQPQHF TGTGCCAGCAGAGTTGGGCAGGGTAGCAATCAGCCCCAGCATTTT
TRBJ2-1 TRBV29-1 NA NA CSVGELYNEQFF TGCAGCGTTGGGGAGCTGTACAATGAGCAGTTCTTC
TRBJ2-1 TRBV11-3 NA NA CASSGRGTLDEQFF TGTGCCAGCAGCGGTAGGGGGACCCTCGATGAGCAGTTCTTC
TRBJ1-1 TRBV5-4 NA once CASSLGSGVMNTEAFF TGTGCCAGCAGCTTGGGATCTGGGGTCATGAACACTGAAGCTTTCTTT
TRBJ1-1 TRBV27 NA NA CASSPGPAAENTEAFF TGTGCCAGCAGTCCGGGCCCAGCGGCGGAAAACACTGAAGCTTTCTTT
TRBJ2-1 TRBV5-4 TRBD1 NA CASSLETGVHNEQFF TGTGCCAGCAGCTTAGAGACAGGGGTCCACAATGAGCAGTTCTTC
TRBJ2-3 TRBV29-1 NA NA CSVGSRRTDTQYF TGCAGCGTTGGATCCAGGCGCACAGATACGCAGTATTTT
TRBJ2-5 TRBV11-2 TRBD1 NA CASSSLSGTGRETQYF TGTGCCAGCAGCTCCCTTTCCGGGACAGGGAGGGAGACCCAGTACTTC